Listed below are T cell receptor beta chains from one sample, sequenced in a study of siplizumab effects on memory and regulatory T cells. Data came from immunoSEQ multiplex PCR; TCRdb stores just in-frame clones and leaves some out. The repertoire holds about 46,000 clones, with about 93% as singletons. The source material was CD8+ T cells sorted from blood. The receptors were gathered from a human donor in good health. CDR3s include the opening cysteine and the closing phenylalanine or tryptophan. The D gene is left open where the match is weak.

-	TRBV29-1	TRBJ1-1	CSVDGGFEGNTEAFF	TGCAGCGTTGATGGGGGGTTCGAGGGGAACACTGAAGCTTTCTTT
-	TRBV28	TRBJ2-5	CASSFRGYETQYF	TGTGCCAGCAGTTTCCGCGGCTACGAGACCCAGTACTTC
-	TRBV4-1	TRBJ2-7	CASSHYKKPGHLSYEQYF	TGCGCCAGCAGCCACTATAAAAAGCCGGGACACCTCTCCTACGAGCAGTACTTC
-	TRBV15	TRBJ2-2	CATSTSGVTGELFF	TGTGCCACCAGCACGTCTGGCGTCACCGGGGAGCTGTTTTTT
-	TRBV5-1	TRBJ2-3	CASSLRVSSSTDTQYF	TGCGCCAGCAGCTTGAGGGTCAGTTCAAGCACAGATACGCAGTATTTT
-	TRBV7-9	TRBJ2-7	CASSLSRDYEQYF	TGTGCCAGCAGCTTATCCAGGGATTACGAGCAGTACTTC
-	TRBV7-9	TRBJ2-2	CASSYLGGITMPGELFF	TGTGCCAGCAGCTACCTTGGCGGGATAACTATGCCCGGGGAGCTGTTTTTT
-	TRBV5-8	TRBJ1-2	CASSSTLYGYGYTF	TGTGCCAGCAGCTCTACCTTGTACGGCTATGGCTACACCTTC
TRBD2	TRBV19	TRBJ2-2	CASSIGGTSAGELFF	TGTGCCAGTAGTATAGGAGGGACTAGCGCCGGGGAGCTGTTTTTT
-	TRBV27	TRBJ1-1	CASSLQPRTSEAFF	TGTGCCAGCAGTTTACAACCAAGGACATCTGAAGCTTTCTTT
TRBD2	TRBV4-2	TRBJ2-1	CASSQDWRGGSYNEQFF	TGTGCCAGCAGCCAAGATTGGCGGGGGGGATCCTACAATGAGCAGTTCTTC
-	TRBV2	TRBJ1-5	CASSDRQGYQPQHF	TGTGCCAGCAGTGATCGGCAGGGTTATCAGCCCCAGCATTTT